This entry lists 12 T cell receptor beta chains sequenced from one sample in a study of cytomegalovirus exposure and HLA in healthy donors. Libraries were prepared by immunoSEQ multiplex PCR; TCRdb keeps only in-frame clonotypes and omits some of them. The sample contains about 88,000 clones, roughly 83% of which appear only once. The specimen sequenced was PBMCs. The receptor set was obtained from a young woman in good health and CMV-seropositive.

The chain joins TRBV6-8 to TRBJ2-2, with 8 bases matching TRBD2. The CDR3 is made up of 14 amino acids. With 7 bases clipped from V and 1 base from J, the junction kept 2 bases outside the gene matches. Germline values: CDR1 MNHGY, CDR2 SAAAGT. The CDR3 here is CASKRGLNTGELFF. DNA of the CDR3: TGTGCCAGCAAGCGGGGGTTGAACACCGGGGAGCTGTTTTTT.

The V gene is TRBV7-2, the J gene TRBJ1-5; TRBD1 might be the D (5 bases). The CDR3 spans 15 residues. Trimming removed 3 bases from V and 3 bases from J, with 12 bases in between. Germline CDR1 and CDR2: SGHTA and FQGNSA. DNA for the CDR3: TGTGCCAGCAGCTTTTCAGGACACTCCAATCAGCCCCAGCATTTT. Translated: CASSFSGHSNQPQHF. Full variable domain (remainder filled in from reference TRBV7-2 and TRBJ1-5): GAGVSQSPSNKVTEKGKDVELRCDPISGHTALYWYRQSLGQGLEFLIYFQGNSAPDKSGLPSDRFSAERTGGSVSTLTIQRTQQEDSAVYLCASSFSGHSNQPQHFGDGTRLSIL.

The gene calls are TRBV30 and TRBJ2-1; D is perhaps TRBD1 (5 bases). CDR3 length: 12 amino acids. Germline V gene data show CDR1 as GTSNPN and CDR2 as SVGIG (reference sequence). Trimming took off 3 bases at V and 15 bases at J, with 18 bases between the two ends. The CDR3 region is CAWSLQQDEVFF. The CDR3 DNA reads TGTGCCTGGAGCCTCCAACAGGATGAGGTGTTCTTC.

The chain recombines TRBV11-2 with TRBJ1-2; 7 bases are a match to TRBD1. V lost 0 bases, J lost 3 bases, and 7 bases stayed unmatched. The CDR3 totals 16 residues. In germline, CDR1 is SGHAT, CDR2 FQNNGV. The CDR3 protein is CASSLEPVDRDYGYTF. The CDR3 bases are TGTGCCAGCAGCTTAGAGCCGGTCGACAGGGACTATGGCTACACCTTC.

The chain employs TRBV28 and TRBJ2-5; TRBD1 matches at 11 bases. The CDR3 has 15 residues. The V gene's germline CDR1 is MDHEN and CDR2 SYDVKM. The V and J ends lost 5 bases and 5 bases, in that order; junction bases with no gene match: 7. CDR3 nucleotide sequence: TGTGCCAGCAGTCCCGGACAGGGGGCGTACGAGACCCAGTACTTC. This translates into CASSPGQGAYETQYF. The entire variable domain, with the rest obtained from reference TRBV28 and TRBJ2-5, is as follows: DVKVTQSSRYLVKRTGEKVFLECVQDMDHENMFWYRQDPGLGLRLIYFSYDVKMKEKGDIPEGYSVSREKKERFSLILESASTNQTSMYLCASSPGQGAYETQYFGPGTRLLVL.

This clone was observed a handful of times. The chain recombines TRBV28 with TRBJ1-1, with no clear D. This CDR3 comprises 16 residues. Germline CDR1 reads MDHEN; CDR2 reads SYDVKM. V was cut by 1 base and J by 2 bases, with 14 bases left in between. CDR3 coding DNA: TGTGCCAGCAGTTTATTGTCTTGGGCAGACAACACTGAAGCTTTCTTT. Amino acids: CASSLLSWADNTEAFF.

The chain employs TRBV4-3 and TRBJ2-1; 11 bases match TRBD2. Germline V CDR1 and CDR2: LGHNA, YSLEER. After removal of 0 bases from V and 9 bases from J, the junction contained 4 bases not matched to a gene. This CDR3 has 15 amino acids. CDR3 DNA: TGCGCCAGCAGCCAAGAACTAGCGGGGGCCGCTGAGCAGTTCTTC. Translation: CASSQELAGAAEQFF.

This chain connects TRBV16 to TRBJ1-1; D is perhaps TRBD1 (5 bases). CDR1 is KGHSY and CDR2 is FQNENV in the germline V gene. The CDR3 length is 14 residues. V lost 4 bases and J lost 1, with 10 bases in between. The CDR3 is CASSPRGGNTEAFF. CDR3 coding DNA: TGTGCCAGCAGCCCTAGGGGTGGGAACACTGAAGCTTTCTTT. Filled out from reference TRBV16 and TRBJ1-1, the complete variable domain reads GEEVAQTPKHLVRGEGQKAKLYCAPIKGHSYVFWYQQVLKNEFKFLISFQNENVFDETGMPKERFSAKCLPNSPCSLEIQATKLEDSAVYFCASSPRGGNTEAFFGQGTRLTVV.

Note on this clone: Other DNA sequences in this sample translate to the same CDR3. V usage is TRBV20-1 and J usage is TRBJ2-7; D unclear. CDR3 size: 11 residues. Germline CDR1 is DFQATT and CDR2 is SNEGSKA (reference sequence). Trimming pared 0 bases from V and 3 bases from J, leaving 3 bases between. CDR3 DNA: TGCAGTGCTAGAGACAGCTACGAGCAGTACTTC. Protein: CSARDSYEQYF.

This clone came up a few times. J is TRBJ2-5 and V is TRBV5-1, with TRBD2 matching over 8 bases. The CDR3 has 17 amino acids. V trimming: 4 bases; J trimming: 4 bases; junction bases outside the gene matches: 15. CDR1 and CDR2 (germline): SGHRS, YFSETQ. CDR3 amino acids: CASSPYPGLDLGETQYF. DNA of the CDR3: TGCGCCAGCAGCCCGTATCCGGGACTAGATCTGGGAGAGACCCAGTACTTC.

The chain uses TRBV4-3 and TRBJ2-7; 8 nucleotides agree with TRBD1. V shed 3 bases and J 6 bases; nucleotides not matched to a gene: 4. The germline V gene encodes CDR1 LGHNA and CDR2 YSLEER. This CDR3 contains 13 residues. The CDR3 protein is CASSQDRDREQYF. CDR3 sequence (DNA): TGCGCCAGCAGCCAGGACAGGGATCGCGAGCAGTACTTC.

This chain uses TRBV7-2 with TRBJ1-1; the match to TRBD1 covers 10 bases. The CDR3 is 15 residues long. Germline V CDR1 and CDR2: SGHTA, FQGNSA. Losses at the gene ends were 3 bases for V and 5 bases for J; bases not matched to a gene: 6. The CDR3 bases are TGTGCCAGCAGCTTTCGGACAGGGGGGGGAACTGAAGCTTTCTTT. It yields the protein CASSFRTGGGTEAFF.